This T cell receptor beta chain emerged from a study of blood T cell repertoires in COVID-19. Study-wide background: COVID-19 samples, acute and convalescent, were from the United States, Italy and Spain. T cells, B-cell-depleted T cells, or PBMCs provided the cDNA or gDNA that served as material.

Looked up from germline, CDR1 is MGHDK and CDR2 is SYGVNS. V dropped 0 bases and J dropped 2 bases, with 14 bases sitting between them. This CDR3 has 18 residues. In the source study's methods: Researchers report that nucleated cell counts were estimated from reference gene primer amplification. The assay was immunoSEQ multiplex PCR, and TCRdb's table has in-frame clones only and misses some. V and J calls and clone size follow that table, whereas D and trimming were derived from the DNA. The sample lists about 120,000 clones, roughly four fifths occurring once. Sequenced sample: peripheral blood. The V call is TRBV25-1, the J call TRBJ2-6, with D perhaps matching TRBD1 (5 bases). The receptor was isolated from a human donor in a cohort sampled during active COVID-19. The chain's CDR3 is CASSEYNRPSAGANVLTF. The CDR3 region has the DNA TGTGCCAGCAGTGAATATAACAGGCCCTCTGCTGGGGCCAACGTCCTGACTTTC.